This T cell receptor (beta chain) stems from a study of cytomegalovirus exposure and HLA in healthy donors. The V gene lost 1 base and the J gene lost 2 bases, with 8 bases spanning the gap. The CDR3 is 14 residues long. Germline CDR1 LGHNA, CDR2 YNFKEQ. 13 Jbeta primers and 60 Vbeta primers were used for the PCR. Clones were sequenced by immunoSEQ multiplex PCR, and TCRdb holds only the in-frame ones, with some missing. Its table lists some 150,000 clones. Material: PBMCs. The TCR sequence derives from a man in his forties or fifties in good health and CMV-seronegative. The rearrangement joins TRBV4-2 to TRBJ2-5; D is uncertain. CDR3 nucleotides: TGTGCCAGCAGCCAAGGAGGATTTCAAGAGACCCAGTACTTC. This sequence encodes CASSQGGFQETQYF.